The 4 T cell receptor beta chains below were found in one sample sequenced in a study of cytomegalovirus exposure and HLA in healthy donors. The PCR employed 60 Vbeta primers together with 13 Jbeta primers. Measured with immunoSEQ multiplex PCR; TCRdb has only the in-frame clones, and not every one. In the table there are approximately 170,000 clones, 60% to 85% of which are singletons. Sequenced sample: PBMCs. The receptors were sampled from a female donor in good health and CMV-seronegative.

This clone was detected only a few times. The chain couples TRBV2 to TRBJ2-4; 7 bases align to TRBD1. After removal of 10 bases from V and 4 bases from J, the junction contained 4 bases not matched to a gene. Germline V gene data show CDR1 as SNHLY and CDR2 as FYNNEI. The CDR3 sequence is 12 residues long. CDR3 residues: CATGQEKNIQYF. In DNA, the CDR3 is TGTGCCACCGGACAGGAGAAAAACATTCAGTACTTC.

As to this clone: Other DNA sequences of this sample code for an identical CDR3. The chain uses TRBV19 and TRBJ2-7, with 8 bases that match TRBD2. CDR3 length: 15 amino acids. The V segment lost 1 base and the J segment 1 base; nucleotides outside the gene matches: 3. CDR1 and CDR2 from the germline V gene are LNHDA and SQIVND (reference sequence). The CDR3, as DNA: TGTGCCAGTAGTATAGCCAGCGGGAGTTCCTACGAGCAGTACTTC. This gives the protein CASSIASGSSYEQYF.

This clone showed up just a few times. CDR3 residues: CASSRPGVNTEAFF. Written as DNA, the CDR3 is TGTGCCAGCAGTCGTCCAGGGGTGAACACTGAAGCTTTCTTT. The rearrangement uses TRBV6-6 and TRBJ1-1; TRBD1 is a possible D gene (6 bases). The germline V gene has CDR1 MNHNY and CDR2 SVGAGI (reference sequence). This CDR3 has 14 amino acids. V shed 5 bases and J shed 0 bases, with 10 bases lying between them.

The genes are TRBV28 and TRBJ2-6, with a possible D match to TRBD2 (5 bases). Germline CDR1 is MDHEN and CDR2 is SYDVKM. Trimming cost V 5 bases and J 0 bases, with 23 bases left between them. The CDR3 totals 20 residues. For the CDR3, the DNA is TGTGCCAGCAGTCGGCGGGCAGGAAAAAAAGTAAGCTCTGGGGCCAACGTCCTGACTTTC. Its translation: CASSRRAGKKVSSGANVLTF.